These 24 T cell receptor beta chains were all obtained from the same sample, sequenced in a study of shared clonotypes between healthy human individuals. Produced via immunoSEQ multiplex PCR; TCRdb's table is partial and in-frame only. The repertoire has some 1,900,000 clones, approximately 94% of them found once; the top ten carry 0.9% to 1.5%. Terminally differentiated effector memory CD45RA+ cells were excluded from the naive CD8 cells, which were CD45RO-negative and positively selected for CCR7. The specimen was naive CD8+ T cells sorted from blood. The origin of the receptors is a man aged 18 to 30 in good health.

The V gene is TRBV5-4, the J gene TRBJ2-7; D not resolved. Trimming removed 5 bases from V and 2 bases from J, with 17 bases in between. CDR1 SGHNT and CDR2 YYREEE come from the germline V gene (reference sequence). This CDR3 is built from 15 residues. The CDR3 loop reads CASSFRGDVPYEQYF. The CDR3 bases are TGTGCCAGCAGTTTCCGCGGAGACGTCCCCTACGAGCAGTACTTC. Based on the CDR3 plus reference TRBV5-4 and TRBJ2-7, the full variable domain is ETGVTQSPTHLIKTRGQQVTLRCSSQSGHNTVSWYQQALGQGPQFIFQYYREEENGRGNFPPRFSGLQFPNYSSELNVNALELDDSALYLCASSFRGDVPYEQYFGPGTRLTVT.

The chain recombines TRBV4-1 with TRBJ2-5, with D perhaps matching TRBD1 or TRBD2 (5 bases each). The CDR3 is 15 residues long. The V and J ends lost 2 bases and 5 bases respectively, with 15 bases between them. Germline-derived CDR1 and CDR2 are MGHRA and YSYEKL. CDR3 residues: CASSQLEGWGETQYF. Written as DNA, the CDR3 is TGCGCCAGCAGCCAACTTGAGGGTTGGGGGGAGACCCAGTACTTC.

The chain recombines TRBV7-9 with TRBJ1-4; perhaps TRBD1 as D (5 bases). This CDR3 contains 12 residues. The V gene's germline CDR1 is SEHNR and CDR2 FQNEAQ (reference sequence). Trimming cost V 8 bases and J 4 bases, with 8 bases left between them. Here the CDR3 DNA reads TGTGCCAGCGCGGGGGATAATGAAAAACTGTTTTTT. Residues: CASAGDNEKLFF. The full variable domain, with the rest looked up from reference TRBV7-9 and TRBJ1-4, is DTGVSQNPRHKITKRGQNVTFRCDPISEHNRLYWYRQTLGQGPEFLTYFQNEAQLEKSRLLSDRFSAERPKGSFSTLEIQRTEQGDSAMYLCASAGDNEKLFFGSGTQLSVL.

The rearrangement links TRBV5-4 to TRBJ2-1; no clear D gene. The CDR3 loop spans 14 amino acids. V was pared by 2 bases and J by 1 base, with 7 bases between. Germline V gives CDR1 SGHNT, CDR2 YYREEE (reference sequence). CDR3 DNA: TGTGCCAGCAGCTTTGGTGATTCCTACAATGAGCAGTTCTTC. It codes for CASSFGDSYNEQFF.

V is TRBV27 and J is TRBJ1-5; 7 bases fit TRBD1. Germline V gene sequence: CDR1 MNHEY, CDR2 SMNVEV (reference sequence). CDR3 length: 17 amino acids. V gave up 5 bases and J gave up 2 bases; unmatched junction bases: 12. The CDR3 region is CASSISRGFGGNQPQHF. The CDR3 bases are TGTGCCAGCAGTATCTCCAGGGGGTTCGGCGGCAATCAGCCCCAGCATTTT.

This clone showed up just a few times. This sequence joins TRBV6-6 and TRBJ1-1, with no clear D. The CDR3 runs 13 residues. The V end was cut by 6 bases, the J end by 2 bases, with 10 bases between. Germline loops: CDR1 MNHNY, CDR2 SVGAGI (reference sequence). This CDR3 reads CASRRTDNTEAFF. The CDR3 nucleotides read TGTGCCAGCAGGAGGACGGATAACACTGAAGCTTTCTTT.

The genes are TRBV9 and TRBJ1-1, with D possibly TRBD1 on 6 matching bases. Trimming stripped 4 bases from V and 1 base from J, with 14 bases between. CDR3 length equals 15 residues. The V gene's germline CDR1 is SGDLS and CDR2 YYNGEE. In DNA, the CDR3 is TGTGCCAGCAGCCCCGAGGGGGGAACGAACACTGAAGCTTTCTTT. Translating gives CASSPEGGTNTEAFF.

This clone was counted a single time. The rearrangement joins TRBV6-5 to TRBJ2-7, with D unclear. CDR1 and CDR2 from the germline V gene are MNHEY and SVGAGI. The CDR3 is made up of 14 amino acids. Between the trimmed V and J ends, which lost 2 bases and 5 bases, there was a span of 13 bases. The CDR3 loop is CASSYGERLDEQYF. The CDR3 nucleotides are TGTGCCAGCAGTTACGGAGAGAGGTTGGACGAGCAGTACTTC.

The V call is TRBV6-5, the J call TRBJ2-1, with D possibly being TRBD2 (6 bases). Looked up from germline, CDR1 is MNHEY and CDR2 is SVGAGI. V was pared by 6 bases and J by 0 bases, with 12 bases between. The CDR3 length is 15 residues. The CDR3 DNA follows: TGTGCCAGCAGCCCGGGACTCTACTCCTACAATGAGCAGTTCTTC. As protein: CASSPGLYSYNEQFF.

This chain joins TRBV27 and TRBJ2-1; 7 nucleotides line up with TRBD1. The ends lost 6 bases at V and 8 bases at J; junction bases unmatched: 13. Germline CDR1 reads MNHEY; CDR2 reads SMNVEV (reference sequence). This CDR3 is built from 15 residues. The DNA for the CDR3 is TGTGCCAGCAGCCAAAGGACAGGTGGCCAGGATGAGCAGTTCTTC. Its translation is CASSQRTGGQDEQFF.

CDR3 amino acids: CASSQESQRGSVEQYF. The CDR3 bases are TGTGCCAGCAGCCAAGAATCCCAGCGGGGGTCCGTCGAGCAGTACTTC. The J gene is TRBJ2-7, the V gene TRBV4-2, with 8 bases matching TRBD2. After removal of 0 bases from V and 6 bases from J, the junction contained 10 bases not matched to a gene. Germline V gives CDR1 LGHNA, CDR2 YNFKEQ. The CDR3 totals 16 residues.

The CDR3 DNA sequence: TGTGCCACCAGCAGGGACAGTTTCTCTGGAAACACCATATATTTT. This gives the protein CATSRDSFSGNTIYF. V is TRBV15 and J is TRBJ1-3; D possibly corresponds to TRBD1 (6 bases). There are 15 residues in the CDR3. V lost 3 bases and J lost 0, with 9 bases in between. Germline CDR1 is LNHNV and CDR2 is YYDKDF (reference sequence).

J is TRBJ2-5 and V is TRBV6-4; D ambiguous. CDR3 length: 13 residues. Germline V gene sequence: CDR1 MRHNA, CDR2 SNTAGT. V dropped 7 bases and J dropped 1 base, with 10 bases sitting between them. CDR3 sequence: CASNRPIQETQYF. The CDR3 DNA sequence: TGTGCCAGCAACAGACCGATCCAAGAGACCCAGTACTTC.

This clone was counted once. The chain carries TRBV4-1 and TRBJ2-3; D not resolved. CDR1 MGHRA and CDR2 YSYEKL come from the germline V gene. The CDR3 has 15 residues. V was shortened by 2 bases and J by 0 bases, with 9 bases between the two germline ends. CDR3 nucleotides: TGCGCCAGCAGCCAATACGACGGTAGCACAGATACGCAGTATTTT. Its translation: CASSQYDGSTDTQYF.

With respect to this clone: Other DNA sequences within the sample encode an identical CDR3. The chain has TRBV5-6 and TRBJ2-3; D ambiguous. Between the trimmed V and J ends, which lost 2 bases and 4 bases, there was a span of 5 bases. There are 12 residues in the CDR3. Germline V lookup: CDR1 SGHDT, CDR2 YYEEEE. The DNA for the CDR3 is TGTGCCAGCAGCTTCTCTTCAGATACGCAGTATTTT. Translation gives CASSFSSDTQYF.

The V gene is TRBV4-3, the J gene TRBJ2-3, with 10 bases lining up with TRBD2. Trimming cost V 1 base and J 0 bases; bases outside gene matches: 10. The CDR3 has 19 residues. Per germline, CDR1 LGHNA and CDR2 YSLEER. This chain's CDR3 is CASSQVEREGRGSTDTQYF. The CDR3 DNA sequence: TGCGCCAGCAGCCAAGTCGAGCGGGAGGGCCGGGGTAGCACAGATACGCAGTATTTT.

The V gene is TRBV6-5, the J gene TRBJ2-5, with 7 nucleotides matching TRBD2. This CDR3 has 14 amino acids. Looked up from germline, CDR1 is MNHEY and CDR2 is SVGAGI. J lost 5 bases, V lost 4 bases, and 7 bases had no gene match. CDR3 DNA: TGTGCCAGCAGTTGGACTAGTGTGCGGGAGACCCAGTACTTC. Protein sequence: CASSWTSVRETQYF.

The rearrangement links TRBV28 to TRBJ1-1; D gene ambiguous. Per the germline V gene, CDR1 is MDHEN and CDR2 is SYDVKM. The V end lost 7 bases, the J end lost 0 bases, and 18 bases lay between the germline ends. CDR3 length equals 16 residues. The CDR3 nucleotides read TGTGCCAGCAACATTCCCGAAGGGCGGTTGAACACTGAAGCTTTCTTT. Translated: CASNIPEGRLNTEAFF.

V gene TRBV6-4 combines with J gene TRBJ2-2, with 7 bases matching TRBD1. J lost 4 bases, V lost 4 bases, and 15 bases had no gene match. In germline, CDR1 is MRHNA, CDR2 SNTAGT. This CDR3 comprises 18 residues. CDR3 loop: CASSAHFSGTEITGELFF. CDR3 nucleotides: TGTGCCAGCAGTGCACATTTTTCCGGGACAGAGATCACCGGGGAGCTGTTTTTT.

This clone was counted between two and nine times. The V gene is TRBV27, the J gene TRBJ1-6, with 7 bases matching TRBD1. Trimming took 7 bases from V and 7 from J; bases not matched to a gene: 10. Germline lookup yields CDR1 MNHEY and CDR2 SMNVEV (reference sequence). This CDR3 has 15 amino acids. The CDR3 protein is CASTLTGNANSPLHF. The CDR3 DNA is TGTGCCAGCACACTGACAGGGAATGCGAATTCACCCCTCCACTTT.

This chain connects TRBV11-1 to TRBJ2-2, with 11 bases that match TRBD2. J lost 3 bases, V lost 5 bases, and 8 bases had no gene match. The CDR3 length is 17 residues. Germline V gene lookup returns CDR1 SGHAT and CDR2 FQDESV (reference sequence). In nucleotides, the CDR3 is TGTGCCAGCAGCACGTCTAGCGGGGGGCTTTACACCGGGGAGCTGTTTTTT. This translates into CASSTSSGGLYTGELFF.

The V gene is TRBV7-9, the J gene TRBJ2-3; either TRBD1 or TRBD2 may supply D (5 bases each). This CDR3 comprises 16 residues. The germline V and J ends were trimmed by 4 bases and 4 bases, with 18 bases remaining between them. Germline CDR1 and CDR2: SEHNR and FQNEAQ (reference sequence). The CDR3 spells CASSSARESLPDTQYF. Written as DNA, the CDR3 is TGTGCCAGCAGCTCCGCCAGGGAGTCCCTTCCAGATACGCAGTATTTT. The full variable domain, in which reference TRBV7-9 and TRBJ2-3 provide the parts outside the CDR3, is DTGVSQNPRHKITKRGQNVTFRCDPISEHNRLYWYRQTLGQGPEFLTYFQNEAQLEKSRLLSDRFSAERPKGSFSTLEIQRTEQGDSAMYLCASSSARESLPDTQYFGPGTRLTVL.

In the case of this clone: The sample holds other DNA sequences that translate to the same CDR3. This chain joins TRBV5-1 and TRBJ2-5; D gene unclear. Germline lookup yields CDR1 SGHRS and CDR2 YFSETQ. Trimming took off 0 bases at V and 2 bases at J, with 5 bases between the two ends. The length of the CDR3 is 13 residues. DNA of the CDR3: TGCGCCAGCAGCTTGGAACTGCAAGAGACCCAGTACTTC. It translates to CASSLELQETQYF.

Turning to this clone: At one end, the junction sequence differs from germline, possibly due to a read error. At the DNA level, this CDR3 is encoded by other sequences in the same sample as well. The gene calls are TRBV18 and TRBJ1-2; no firm D call. CDR3 length equals 11 residues. Germline values: CDR1 KGHSH, CDR2 LQKENI. CDR3 in amino acids: CASSLYGGYTF. The CDR3, as DNA: TGTGCCAGCTCACTCTACGGAGGCTACACCTTT.